The 17 T cell receptor beta chains below all came from one sample that was sequenced in a study of cytomegalovirus exposure and HLA in healthy donors. A multiplex PCR was run with 60 Vbeta primers and 13 Jbeta primers. The method was immunoSEQ multiplex PCR; TCRdb's version includes in-frame clones alone and lacks a portion of them. This table holds under 150,000 clones, under 90% found once. The sequencing input was PBMCs. The receptors originated from a man between 18 and 35 years old in good health and CMV-seronegative.

This clone came up once. The chain carries TRBV11-2 and TRBJ1-6, with D uncertain. The CDR3 is 13 amino acids. CDR1 SGHAT and CDR2 FQNNGV come from the germline V gene. The germline V and J ends were trimmed by 4 bases and 5 bases, with 6 bases remaining between them. The CDR3 protein is CASSSIDNSPLHF. The CDR3 DNA follows: TGTGCCAGCAGCTCTATTGATAATTCACCCCTCCACTTT.

The rearrangement links TRBV6-1 to TRBJ1-2, with TRBD1 as a possible D gene (5 bases). CDR1 and CDR2 from the germline V gene are MNHNS and SASEGT. Trimming removed 1 base from V and 5 bases from J, with 20 bases in between. This CDR3 contains 17 residues. DNA of the CDR3: TGTGCCAGCAGTGAAGTCGGCGGGGGGGGTGGAGGTTATGGCTACACCTTC. Translating gives CASSEVGGGGGGYGYTF.

CDR3 sequence: CASSLRPSGGANEQFF. The CDR3 DNA is TGCGCCAGCAGCTTGCGGCCTAGCGGGGGCGCCAATGAGCAGTTCTTC. The genes are TRBV5-1 and TRBJ2-1, with TRBD2 identical over 10 bases. The CDR3 has 16 residues. Germline trimming cut 1 base from V and 6 bases from J; bases unmatched to any gene: 7. In germline, CDR1 is SGHRS, CDR2 YFSETQ. The whole variable domain, filled in from reference TRBV5-1 and TRBJ2-1, reads KAGVTQTPRYLIKTRGQQVTLSCSPISGHRSVSWYQQTPGQGLQFLFEYFSETQRNKGNFPGRFSGRQFSNSRSEMNVSTLELGDSALYLCASSLRPSGGANEQFFGPGTRLTVL.

This clone was found once. J is TRBJ1-4 and V is TRBV7-9; 7 nucleotides agree with TRBD1. The CDR3 loop spans 16 amino acids. Germline CDR1 SEHNR, CDR2 FQNEAQ (reference sequence). Germline trimming cut 5 bases from V and 0 bases from J; bases unmatched to any gene: 6. The CDR3 nucleotides read TGTGCCAGCAGCGTGGGACAGACTGCAACTAATGAAAAACTGTTTTTT. Amino acid sequence: CASSVGQTATNEKLFF.

This chain uses TRBV7-2 with TRBJ1-2; TRBD1 is a possible D gene (5 bases). Germline V gene lookup returns CDR1 SGHTA and CDR2 FQGNSA. V lost 2 bases, J lost 4 bases, and 17 bases lay in between. The CDR3 spans 16 residues. In DNA form, the CDR3 reads TGTGCCAGCAGCTTAACCGGGACTCAGGCGAGCTATGGCTACACCTTC. This codes for CASSLTGTQASYGYTF.

Of note for this clone: One end of the junction is discordant with germline, which a read error may explain. This chain joins TRBV10-1 and TRBJ2-1, with D uncertain. Germline V lookup: CDR1 WNHNN, CDR2 SYGVQD (reference sequence). The CDR3 runs to 11 residues. The CDR3 nucleotides are TGCGCCAGCAGTGGCGGTGGCCGCTTGGTCTTC. Translated, it gives CASSGGGRLVF.

This chain uses TRBV6-1 with TRBJ2-7; possibly TRBD2 for D (6 bases). V was cut by 6 bases and J by 3 bases, with 18 bases left in between. The CDR3 loop spans 15 amino acids. Germline-derived CDR1 and CDR2 are MNHNS and SASEGT. As DNA, the CDR3 is TGTGCCAGCAGCCCCGGGACTGCCGGGATCTACGAGCAGTACTTC. Its translation: CASSPGTAGIYEQYF.

In its sample, this clone was seen a few times. The chain is built from TRBV7-9 and TRBJ1-2; a weak D match, TRBD1 (6 bases). This CDR3 contains 13 residues. Germline-derived CDR1 and CDR2 are SEHNR and FQNEAQ (reference sequence). V lost 3 bases and J 4 bases, leaving 9 bases between the germline ends. CDR3 in amino acids: CASSLQGIYGYTF. CDR3 bases: TGTGCCAGCAGCTTGCAGGGGATCTATGGCTACACCTTC.

This clone came up a few times. The rearrangement links TRBV28 to TRBJ1-1, with 7 bases that match TRBD1. The CDR3 consists of 14 residues. V was clipped by 6 bases and J by 2 bases; unmatched bases: 6. Germline assignment: CDR1 MDHEN and CDR2 SYDVKM. In nucleotides, the CDR3 is TGTGCCAGCAGAACCGACAGGGTTAACACTGAAGCTTTCTTT. Translating gives CASRTDRVNTEAFF.

This CDR3 reads CASSRRYGYTF. The DNA for the CDR3 is TGCGCCAGCAGCCGTAGATATGGCTACACCTTC. The V gene is TRBV4-3, the J gene TRBJ1-2; D unresolved. This CDR3 region has 11 residues. V dropped 4 bases and J dropped 5 bases, with 5 bases sitting between them. Germline V gives CDR1 LGHNA, CDR2 YSLEER.

The chain employs TRBV7-7 and TRBJ1-1, with D maybe TRBD1 (5 bases). Trimming removed 5 bases from V and 4 bases from J, with 11 bases in between. Looked up from germline, CDR1 is SSHAT and CDR2 is FNYEAQ (reference sequence). The CDR3 contains 13 residues. CDR3 sequence: CASSLKGSTEAFF. The DNA for the CDR3 is TGTGCCAGCAGCCTAAAGGGGTCCACTGAAGCTTTCTTT. Full variable domain (rest looked up from reference TRBV7-7 and TRBJ1-1): GAGVSQSPRYKVTKRGQDVTLRCDPISSHATLYWYQQALGQGPEFLTYFNYEAQPDKSGLPSDRFSAERPEGSISTLTIQRTEQRDSAMYRCASSLKGSTEAFFGQGTRLTVV.

The V gene is TRBV9, the J gene TRBJ2-3, with 9 bases matching TRBD1. V was clipped by 3 bases and J by 9 bases; unmatched bases: 8. Germline assignment: CDR1 SGDLS and CDR2 YYNGEE. The CDR3 extends over 14 amino acids. The CDR3 loop reads CASSGGTGPSTQYF. DNA for the CDR3: TGTGCCAGCAGCGGCGGGACAGGGCCTAGCACGCAGTATTTT.

Comments on this clone: The sample holds other DNA sequences that translate to the same CDR3. The chain recombines TRBV7-9 with TRBJ1-2; weak D call: TRBD1 (5 bases). Trimming cost V 1 base and J 4 bases, with 10 bases left between them. The CDR3 spans 14 residues. Germline-derived CDR1 and CDR2 are SEHNR and FQNEAQ (reference sequence). CDR3 sequence (DNA): TGTGCCAGCAGCTTAGGTACAGGTTCCTATGGCTACACCTTC. Protein: CASSLGTGSYGYTF. Based on the CDR3 plus reference TRBV7-9 and TRBJ1-2, the full variable domain is DTGVSQNPRHKITKRGQNVTFRCDPISEHNRLYWYRQTLGQGPEFLTYFQNEAQLEKSRLLSDRFSAERPKGSFSTLEIQRTEQGDSAMYLCASSLGTGSYGYTFGSGTRLTVV.

V usage is TRBV7-2 and J usage is TRBJ1-1; D is uncertain. Trimming took off 8 bases at V and 5 bases at J, with 9 bases between the two ends. CDR1 and CDR2 (germline): SGHTA, FQGNSA. This CDR3 comprises 11 residues. The chain's CDR3 is CASYGGTEAFF. The CDR3 DNA reads as TGTGCCAGCTACGGAGGGACTGAAGCTTTCTTT.

This clone was seen once. At one end, the junction sequence differs from germline, possibly due to a read error. This chain joins TRBV4-2 and TRBJ2-2; D is possibly TRBD2 (5 bases). This CDR3 region has 14 residues. The germline V gene encodes CDR1 LGHNA and CDR2 YNFKEQ. CDR3 region: CASRQEVRGGELFF. CDR3 bases: TGTGCCAGCAGACAAGAGGTCCGGGGCGGGGAGCTGTTTTTT.

This chain joins TRBV5-4 and TRBJ2-7, with 10 bases fitting TRBD2. The V segment lost 0 bases and the J segment 1 base; nucleotides outside the gene matches: 10. The germline V gene has CDR1 SGHNT and CDR2 YYREEE (reference sequence). The CDR3 sequence is 18 residues long. Here the CDR3 DNA reads TGTGCCAGCAGCTTGGGCTTGGAAAGCGGGGGGGGGTCCTACGAGCAGTACTTC. Amino acids: CASSLGLESGGGSYEQYF.

The V and J genes are TRBV4-1 and TRBJ1-2; the match to TRBD1 covers 8 bases. The CDR3 is made up of 17 amino acids. CDR1 and CDR2 from the germline V gene are MGHRA and YSYEKL. The ends lost 0 bases at V and 3 bases at J; junction bases unmatched: 9. The CDR3 sequence: CASSQDFAGQGYYGYTF. The CDR3 nucleotides read TGCGCCAGCAGCCAAGATTTCGCCGGACAGGGATACTATGGCTACACCTTC.